A single sample gave rise to the 9 T cell receptor beta chains below, sequenced in a study of CD8+CD57+ T cells in acquired aplastic anemia listed by TCRdb under 2018. TCRdb names Illumina HiSeq 2000 as the instrument used. Genomic DNA served as template for TCR beta VDJ combination and CDR3 sequence profiling. TCRdb reprocessed the public reads (quality trimming at Q25 with fastp, clone calling with MiXCR) and kept in-frame beta chains. Rows with one shared CDR3 protein collapse into an entry with the most common genes and DNA. For this sample the table gives over 45,000 distinct CDR3 sequences, of which around 69% were detected only once. The ten biggest clones cover 34% of the sample. Sequencing was carried out using sorted CD4+, CD8+, or CD8+CD57+ T cells (not recorded which) from PBMCs. These receptor sequences come from a human donor in good health, serving as a control.

On this clonotype: Relative to the germline gene, one junction end is altered; a read error may explain this. The rearrangement links TRBV4-1 to TRBJ1-2; no reliable D call. Germline V gene data show CDR1 as MGHRA and CDR2 as YSYEKL. The CDR3 length is 16 residues. CDR3 in DNA: TGCGCCAGCAGCCCCGAAGCGGCGGGAGCCGGGGATGGCCACACCTTC. Amino acid sequence: CASSPEAAGAGDGHTF.

The chain joins TRBV15 to TRBJ1-6, with 8 nucleotides matching TRBD1. The length of the CDR3 is 13 residues. CDR1 and CDR2 from the germline V gene are LNHNV and YYDKDF (reference sequence). V shed 5 bases, J shed 7 bases, and the junction held 1 base outside the gene matches. The CDR3 loop reads CATSRTGNSPLHF. CDR3 DNA sequence: TGTGCCACCAGCCGGACAGGGAATTCACCCCTCCACTTT.

The chain recombines TRBV24-1 with TRBJ2-2; TRBD1 might be the D (6 bases). The germline gives CDR1 KGHDR, CDR2 SFDVKD. Trimming removed 0 bases from V and 5 bases from J, with 9 bases in between. This CDR3 has 15 amino acids. The chain's CDR3 is CATSDLSGETGELFF. Written as DNA, the CDR3 is TGTGCCACCAGTGATTTGTCAGGGGAGACCGGGGAGCTGTTTTTT.

The rearrangement uses TRBV4-2 and TRBJ2-6, with 9 bases lining up with TRBD1. The J segment lost 3 bases and the V segment lost 6 bases, leaving 9 bases of the junction unmatched. CDR1 LGHNA and CDR2 YNFKEQ come from the germline V gene. The CDR3 contains 17 residues. The CDR3 loop is CASSHPGTGHGANVLTF. CDR3 DNA: TGTGCCAGCAGTCACCCCGGGACAGGGCATGGGGCCAACGTCCTGACTTTC.

The chain carries TRBV7-3 and TRBJ2-6; D is perhaps TRBD2 (6 bases). The CDR3 is 17 residues long. Germline CDR1 and CDR2: SGHTA and FQGTGA. The germline V and J ends were trimmed by 3 bases and 0 bases, with 12 bases remaining between them. CDR3 nucleotide sequence: TGTGCCAGCAGCTTTGCGGGGAGAAGCTCTGGGGCCAACGTCCTGACTTTC. Protein product: CASSFAGRSSGANVLTF.

The DNA of the CDR3 is TGTGCCAGCAGTGTAGGGACAGGGGCACTTAATGAAAAACTGTTTTTT. It yields the protein CASSVGTGALNEKLFF. This rearrangement joins TRBV25-1 to TRBJ1-4, with 10 positions matching TRBD1. This CDR3 is 16 amino acids long. In germline, CDR1 is MGHDK, CDR2 SYGVNS. The V and J ends lost 4 bases and 4 bases, in that order; junction bases with no gene match: 6.

The chain is built from TRBV24-1 and TRBJ2-7, with D perhaps matching TRBD1 (5 bases). The CDR3 is 16 amino acids. V was cut by 9 bases and J by 3 bases, with 23 bases left in between. Germline V gene data show CDR1 as KGHDR and CDR2 as SFDVKD. The chain's CDR3 is CATVRPQGTRNYEQYF. The CDR3 DNA is TGTGCCACCGTCCGACCTCAGGGTACGAGGAACTACGAGCAGTACTTC.

This clonotype was detected a few times. The chain combines TRBV7-9 with TRBJ2-3; D is perhaps TRBD1 or TRBD2 (5 bases each). CDR1 and CDR2 from the germline V gene are SEHNR and FQNEAQ (reference sequence). V was trimmed by 3 bases and J by 2 bases, leaving 6 bases between them. The CDR3 is 13 amino acids. The CDR3 protein is CASSLGVTDTQYF. CDR3 nucleotide sequence: TGTGCCAGCAGCTTGGGGGTCACAGATACGCAGTATTTT.

The J gene is TRBJ1-4, the V gene TRBV29-1; D ambiguous. In germline, CDR1 is SQVTM, CDR2 ANQGSEA. The CDR3 is 16 amino acids. The V gene lost 1 base and the J gene lost 0 bases, with 12 bases spanning the gap. The CDR3 reads CSVEVGGGATNEKLFF. The CDR3 DNA is TGCAGCGTTGAAGTAGGAGGCGGGGCAACTAATGAAAAACTGTTTTTT.